These 12 T cell receptor beta chains originate from one sample sequenced in a study of CD4 and CD8 cells across lung adenocarcinoma regions. From the PCR reads, TCRdb called clonotypes with MiXCR, one entry per CDR3 protein. The table shows 5,700 or so distinct CDR3 sequences, with around 62% occurring only once. Specimen: CD4+ T cells from the center of a lung tumor. The receptors derive from a female donor with lung adenocarcinoma. The CD4 and CD8 labels of this study may be unreliable.

J is TRBJ2-1 and V is TRBV7-2, with TRBD2 matching over 10 bases. Losses at the gene ends were 2 bases for V and 4 bases for J; bases not matched to a gene: 2. Germline V gene data show CDR1 as SGHTA and CDR2 as FQGNSA. CDR3 length: 15 amino acids. CDR3 sequence reads: CASSLSSGSYNEQFF. In DNA, the CDR3 is TGTGCCAGCAGCTTATCTAGCGGGAGTTACAATGAGCAGTTCTTC.

Only one count was recorded for this clonotype. The chain couples TRBV6-1 to TRBJ1-2; D gene ambiguous. Germline values: CDR1 MNHNS, CDR2 SASEGT. This CDR3 comprises 16 residues. V was shortened by 8 bases and J by 0 bases, with 19 bases between the two germline ends. This CDR3 is CASVLKGTASNYGYTF. The CDR3 DNA follows: TGTGCCAGCGTCCTAAAGGGTACAGCCTCTAACTATGGCTACACCTTC.

The chain combines TRBV10-1 with TRBJ2-3, with D possibly TRBD2 on 6 matching bases. The CDR3 covers 17 residues. In germline, CDR1 is WNHNN, CDR2 SYGVQD (reference sequence). Trimming cost V 7 bases and J 2 bases, with 22 bases left between them. The CDR3 spells CASTAGCGNRVTDTQYF. Here the CDR3 DNA reads TGCGCCAGCACCGCGGGGTGCGGCAACCGTGTCACAGATACGCAGTATTTT.

This clonotype was seen just once. This chain connects TRBV5-8 to TRBJ2-2; TRBD2 aligns across 13 bases. The CDR3 totals 16 residues. CDR1 is SGHTS, CDR2 YDEGEE, per germline. The ends lost 8 bases at V and 3 bases at J; junction bases unmatched: 7. DNA of the CDR3: TGTGCCAGTAGCCCGGGACTAGCGGGACACACCGGGGAGCTGTTTTTT. Translated, it gives CASSPGLAGHTGELFF.

The chain links TRBV6-1 to TRBJ1-2; TRBD1 matches at 8 bases. The CDR3 consists of 16 residues. The V gene's germline CDR1 is MNHNS and CDR2 SASEGT. V shed 5 bases and J 2 bases; nucleotides not matched to a gene: 10. The CDR3, as DNA: TGTGCCAGCAGTATTGGGACAGGATATATGAACTATGGCTACACCTTC. Protein product: CASSIGTGYMNYGYTF.

Note on this clonotype: Sequence at one end of the junction differs from germline and may be a read error. The chain has TRBV6-8 and TRBJ2-5; 8 bases fit TRBD1. Germline V CDR1 and CDR2: MNHGY, SAAAGT. The CDR3 contains 16 residues. Here the CDR3 DNA reads TGTTTCAGCAGGGGGCCGGGGGACGGTGACAAAGAGACTCAGTACTTC. This sequence encodes CFSRGPGDGDKETQYF.

This clonotype has just a few counts. The chain carries TRBV28 and TRBJ2-4; D is unclear. This CDR3 comprises 15 residues. CDR1 is MDHEN and CDR2 is SYDVKM in the germline V gene. V lost 3 bases, J lost 0 bases, and 9 bases lay in between. DNA for the CDR3: TGTGCCAGCAGTTTGTATCCTCTAGCCAAAAACATTCAGTACTTC. Amino acids: CASSLYPLAKNIQYF.

DNA for the CDR3: TGTGCCAGCAGGACTAGCGGCACAGATACGCAGTATTTT. It yields the protein CASRTSGTDTQYF. V usage is TRBV12-3 or TRBV12-4 and J usage is TRBJ2-3; 8 bases line up with TRBD2. This CDR3 is 13 amino acids long. With 6 bases clipped from V and 1 base from J, the junction kept 0 bases outside the gene matches.

By its share, this clonotype is medium-sized. The chain uses TRBV6-1 and TRBJ1-2; TRBD1 might be the D (5 bases). This CDR3 is built from 16 residues. Between the trimmed V and J ends, which lost 3 bases and 4 bases, there was a span of 18 bases. Germline CDR1 is MNHNS and CDR2 is SASEGT. This CDR3 is CASSEAQAWLLYGYTF. Here the CDR3 DNA reads TGTGCCAGCAGTGAGGCACAGGCCTGGCTTCTCTATGGCTACACCTTC.

This clonotype came up a few times. The chain employs TRBV6-1 and TRBJ1-5, with D hard to call. In germline, CDR1 is MNHNS, CDR2 SASEGT. V shed 4 bases and J shed 0 bases, with 10 bases lying between them. CDR3 length equals 15 residues. This CDR3 is CASSGDTVSNQPQHF. The CDR3 DNA sequence: TGTGCCAGCAGTGGAGACACGGTTAGCAATCAGCCCCAGCATTTT.

This clonotype was picked up a small number of times. J is TRBJ2-1 and V is TRBV6-1; D is unclear. V lost 7 bases and J 6 bases, leaving 13 bases between the germline ends. The CDR3 has 13 amino acids. CDR1 and CDR2 from the germline V gene are MNHNS and SASEGT. CDR3: CASTPWSPNEQFF. In DNA, the CDR3 is TGTGCCAGCACCCCGTGGTCCCCCAATGAGCAGTTCTTC.

This clonotype was observed a few times. The CDR3 reads CASSSQAAGVADTQYF. The CDR3 DNA follows: TGTGCCAGCAGCTCCCAAGCAGCGGGAGTTGCAGATACGCAGTATTTT. The chain is built from TRBV7-3 and TRBJ2-3, with 8 nucleotides matching TRBD2. There are 16 residues in the CDR3. The V and J ends lost 4 bases and 4 bases, in that order; junction bases with no gene match: 10. Germline V lookup: CDR1 SGHTA, CDR2 FQGTGA.